Given below is one TCR beta chain in context. V was shortened by 1 base and J by 0 bases, with 7 bases between the two germline ends. The germline gives CDR1 SEHNR, CDR2 FQNEAQ (reference sequence). The CDR3 loop spans 14 amino acids. The repertoire was sequenced with immunoSEQ multiplex PCR; TCRdb's copy has only in-frame clones and lacks some. The sample has tens of thousands of clones, approximately 92% seen once; the top ten hold approximately 3%. This sample is part of a study of T cell changes during pregnancy in multiple sclerosis. The receptor comes from a female donor in good health, enrolled as a control in a pregnancy study. Sequenced here: peripheral blood, sampled in the second trimester of pregnancy. The rearrangement joins TRBV7-9 to TRBJ2-7; D remains ambiguous. The DNA of the CDR3 is TGTGCCAGCAGCTTAGGGGCACCCTCCTACGAGCAGTACTTC. It codes for CASSLGAPSYEQYF.